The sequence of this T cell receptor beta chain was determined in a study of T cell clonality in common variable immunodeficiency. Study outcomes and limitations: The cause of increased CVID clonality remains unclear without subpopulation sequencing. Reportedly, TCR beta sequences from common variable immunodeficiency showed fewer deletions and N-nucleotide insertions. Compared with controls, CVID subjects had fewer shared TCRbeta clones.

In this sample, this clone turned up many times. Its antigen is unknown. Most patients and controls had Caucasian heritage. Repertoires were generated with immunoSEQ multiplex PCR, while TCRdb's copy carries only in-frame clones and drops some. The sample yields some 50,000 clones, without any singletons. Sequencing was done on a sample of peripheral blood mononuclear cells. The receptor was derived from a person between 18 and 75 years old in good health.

The CDR3 protein is CASSLVAGLSSGNTIYF. The sequenced CDR3 bases are TGTGCCAGCAGCTTAGTCGCAGGGTTAAGCTCTGGAAACACC. V gene TRBV7-8 combines with J gene TRBJ1-3; tentative D call: TRBD1 (5 bases). The read terminates 3 residues ahead of where the CDR3 ends, so the germline J gene completes it. With 1 base removed from V and 0 bases from J, the gap between germline ends came to 13 bases. From germline, CDR1 is SGHVS and CDR2 FQNEAQ. The length of the CDR3 is 17 residues.